The rows below give T cell receptor beta chains drawn from one sample of a study of blood T cells in healthy people across ages. MiXCR, run by TCRdb on the 5' RACE reads, gives a single entry per CDR3 protein. The sample includes 1.5 million to 2 million distinct CDR3 sequences, about 30% of them seen just once. The sample consisted of blood. The source of these receptors is a young woman in good health. Each CDR3 is given with its conserved first and last residue. D genes are given only for firm matches. A clone size is listed for some rows: how often the clone was seen (once, few, many), or a class if it is expanded.

D	size	J	V	DNA	CDR3
TRBD1	few	TRBJ2-7	TRBV5-1	TGCGCCGGCAGCTTCCGGGACAGGGGCAACATGGGGGACGAGCAGTACTTC	CAGSFRDRGNMGDEQYF
NA	NA	TRBJ2-7	TRBV7-9	TGTGCCAGCAGTCCTCCCTTTGGGGGACACTCGTCCTACGAGCAGTACTTC	CASSPPFGGHSSYEQYF
NA	NA	TRBJ1-5	TRBV19	TGTGCCAGTAGTAATCGACAAGGCCCCGGAACGAGGCATTTT	CASSNRQGPGTRHF
TRBD2	NA	TRBJ2-3	TRBV13	TGTGCCAGCAGCTTTTTCGGCGGGGGGGGTACGCAGTATTTT	CASSFFGGGGTQYF
TRBD2	few	TRBJ2-1	TRBV3-1	TGTGCCAGCAGCCAACGGCTCGGACTAGCGGACAACAATGAGCAGTTCTTC	CASSQRLGLADNNEQFF
NA	many	TRBJ2-3	TRBV5-1	TGCGCCAGCAGCCCGGAAGGACTGGCCACAGATACGCAGTATTTT	CASSPEGLATDTQYF
NA	NA	TRBJ1-5	TRBV28	TGTGCCAGCAGTTTGGGCAGGGAGAGTCAGCCCCAGCATTTT	CASSLGRESQPQHF
TRBD1	many	TRBJ2-7	TRBV12-3/TRBV12-4	TGCGCCAGCAGCTTCGGGACAGGGGGCTACGAGCAGTACTTC	CASSFGTGGYEQYF
TRBD2	few	TRBJ2-7	TRBV30	TGTGCCTGGGAGAGCGGGAGTACATACGAGCAGTACTTC	CAWESGSTYEQYF
NA	NA	TRBJ2-3	TRBV7-2	TGTCCCAGCAGCTTAGCGAGCACGAAAACGCAGTATTTT	CPSSLASTKTQYF
NA	many	TRBJ2-7	TRBV29-1	TGCAGCGTAGGTATGACATCATACGAGCAGTACTTC	CSVGMTSYEQYF
NA	many	TRBJ1-2	TRBV27	TGTGCCAGCAGTTTACGGGACAAGGGATTCGGCTACACCTTC	CASSLRDKGFGYTF
TRBD2	NA	TRBJ2-7	TRBV5-1	TGCGCCAGCAGCTTTCCTAGCGGGAGCAGCGAGCAGTACTTC	CASSFPSGSSEQYF
NA	many	TRBJ1-6	TRBV9	TGTGCCAGCAGCGGGACTGGGTCAAATTCACCCCTCCACTTT	CASSGTGSNSPLHF
NA	NA	TRBJ1-1	TRBV7-2	TGTGCCAGCAGCCCACAATCTCCCCCCGTTGCTTTCTTT	CASSPQSPPVAFF
NA	NA	TRBJ2-5	TRBV7-9	TGTGCCAGCAGCTTAGTTTTGGGGCGTCAAGAGACCCAGTACTTC	CASSLVLGRQETQYF
NA	many	TRBJ2-1	TRBV4-1	TGCGCCAGCAGCCAAGTTGGCAGGCTAAATGAGCAGTTCTTC	CASSQVGRLNEQFF
NA	NA	TRBJ2-5	TRBV7-2	TGTGCCAGCAGCACGAGGCTAGGGCAGGTTCAAGGGACCCAGTACTTC	CASSTRLGQVQGTQYF
TRBD2	few	TRBJ2-6	TRBV6-2/TRBV6-3	TGTGCCGGCAGAGGAGCGGGGGATCGTGGGGCCAACGTCCTGACTTTC	CAGRGAGDRGANVLTF
TRBD1	NA	TRBJ1-2	TRBV4-1	TGCGCCAGCAGCCAATTCGACAGGGGCTATGGCTACACCTTC	CASSQFDRGYGYTF
NA	NA	TRBJ1-2	TRBV6-2/TRBV6-3	TGTGCCAGCGTCGGGACGGAGTTTAGGTTGGGCGGCTACACCTTC	CASVGTEFRLGGYTF
NA	NA	TRBJ1-5	TRBV9	TGTGCCAGCAGCGTAGGGGACGGGGGTGGACAGCCCCAGCATTTT	CASSVGDGGGQPQHF
TRBD2	NA	TRBJ2-7	TRBV20-1	TGCAGTGCTAGGGGGCGGGGGGGTTACGAGCAGTACTTC	CSARGRGGYEQYF
TRBD1	NA	TRBJ2-7	TRBV29-1	TGCAGCTCAAAGAGGGACAGGGGCAGCGAGCAGTACTTC	CSSKRDRGSEQYF
NA	NA	TRBJ2-3	TRBV6-2/TRBV6-3	TGTGCCAGCGAAGGAAGGGGGTTTACGCAGTATTTT	CASEGRGFTQYF
NA	many	TRBJ2-7	TRBV9	TGTGCCAGCAGCGGTAGCGGATTCTCCTACGAGCAGTACTTC	CASSGSGFSYEQYF
TRBD1	NA	TRBJ1-4	TRBV6-2/TRBV6-3	TGTGCCAGCAGTAACGCCGGGACAGGGATGGAAAAACTGTTTTTT	CASSNAGTGMEKLFF
TRBD1	NA	TRBJ1-4	TRBV4-1	TGCGCCAGCAGCCAACCGACAGGGGTTTATGAAAAACTGTTTTTT	CASSQPTGVYEKLFF
NA	NA	TRBJ2-7	TRBV5-1	TGCGCCAGCAGCCCGGACGGGGCGAGGTGCGAGCAGTACTTC	CASSPDGARCEQYF
NA	NA	TRBJ2-5	TRBV2	TGTGCCAGCAGTGACTACGGAAGCACCGAGTACCAAGAGACCCAGTACTTC	CASSDYGSTEYQETQYF
NA	NA	TRBJ1-6	TRBV20-1	TGCAGTGCTACAGACCGGGCCCGCTATTCACCCCTCCACTTT	CSATDRARYSPLHF
NA	few	TRBJ2-5	TRBV7-9	TGTGCCAGCAGCTTAGACGAAGGGGTCAACCAGTACTTC	CASSLDEGVNQYF
TRBD2	few	TRBJ2-7	TRBV20-1	TGCAGTGCTGTACTAGCGGAGCCCTACGAGCAGTACTTC	CSAVLAEPYEQYF
NA	NA	TRBJ1-2	TRBV1	TGCACCAGCAGCCGCCTCCGGGGGGACTACACCTTC	CTSSRLRGDYTF
TRBD2	few	TRBJ2-1	TRBV11-3	TGTGCCAGCAGCTTGTTTAGCGGGGGGCGCTACAATGAGCAGTTCTTC	CASSLFSGGRYNEQFF
TRBD2	NA	TRBJ2-7	TRBV3-1	TGTGCCAGCAGCCAAGATACTAGCGGGGGATATGAGCAGTACTTC	CASSQDTSGGYEQYF
NA	NA	TRBJ2-6	TRBV15	TGTGCCACCACCAGAGAATTTCAAGCTGGGGCCAATGTCCTGACTTTC	CATTREFQAGANVLTF